Listed here are 5 T cell receptor beta chains from one sample, sequenced in a study of blood T cell repertoires in COVID-19. Produced via immunoSEQ multiplex PCR; TCRdb's table is partial and in-frame only. This sample yields roughly 200,000 clones, of which around nine tenths are seen a single time; roughly 12% belongs to the top ten. The material sequenced was peripheral blood. These receptors originate from a woman aged 18-29 years who had recovered from COVID-19.

The J gene is TRBJ1-4, the V gene TRBV11-2; D possibly corresponds to TRBD1 (6 bases). Trimming removed 1 base at V and 7 bases at J, with 16 bases between. Germline loops: CDR1 SGHAT, CDR2 FQNNGV. This CDR3 region has 16 residues. The chain's CDR3 is CASSLVTGARTEKLFF. As DNA, the CDR3 is TGTGCCAGCAGCTTAGTGACAGGTGCAAGGACTGAAAAACTGTTTTTT.

The V and J genes are TRBV30 and TRBJ1-1; D remains unclear. The germline V gene encodes CDR1 GTSNPN and CDR2 SVGIG (reference sequence). The germline V and J ends were trimmed by 0 bases and 0 bases, with 8 bases remaining between them. CDR3 size: 14 residues. CDR3 sequence (DNA): TGTGCCTGGAGTGTCGGGGTTCTGAACACTGAAGCTTTCTTT. It encodes CAWSVGVLNTEAFF.

The rearrangement joins TRBV5-8 to TRBJ2-7, with 11 bases aligning to TRBD2. CDR1 and CDR2 from the germline V gene are SGHTS and YDEGEE. This CDR3 spans 16 amino acids. Germline trimming cut 1 base from V and 5 bases from J; bases unmatched to any gene: 8. This CDR3 is CASSLLLAGVKNEQYF. Here the CDR3 DNA reads TGTGCCAGCAGCTTGTTACTAGCGGGAGTTAAAAACGAGCAGTACTTC.

The CDR3 reads CSARATSGSYNEQFF. CDR3 nucleotide sequence: TGCAGTGCTCGTGCGACTAGCGGAAGTTACAATGAGCAGTTCTTC. The rearrangement links TRBV20-1 to TRBJ2-1; 9 nucleotides align to TRBD2. The CDR3 runs 15 residues. Germline V gives CDR1 DFQATT, CDR2 SNEGSKA (reference sequence). The J segment lost 4 bases and the V segment lost 5 bases, leaving 9 bases of the junction unmatched.

The V and J genes are TRBV5-1 and TRBJ1-3, with 7 bases that match TRBD1. V gave up 2 bases and J gave up 4 bases; unmatched junction bases: 15. The germline gives CDR1 SGHRS, CDR2 YFSETQ. The CDR3 is 18 amino acids. The CDR3 sequence is CASSFTGAPRGKGNTIYF. DNA of the CDR3: TGCGCCAGCAGCTTCACAGGGGCCCCCCGTGGAAAGGGAAACACCATATATTTT.